The 9 T cell receptor beta chains listed next were all sequenced from one sample in a study of T cells in Graves' hyperthyroidism and ophthalmopathy. It was RNA transcripts that yielded the amplified TCR beta CDR3 regions. The HTBI primer set served for first-round RT-PCR of the TCR CDR3. TCRdb processed the multiplex PCR reads anew with MiXCR; each CDR3 protein has one entry. Seen here are some 570,000 distinct CDR3 sequences, 11% to 15% observed once, and the top ten hold around 7%. The sample taken for sequencing was blood. These receptor sequences come from a woman aged 18-29 years with Graves' ophthalmopathy.

V and J are TRBV29-1 and TRBJ1-2; 7 bases fit TRBD1. Germline V gene sequence: CDR1 SQVTM, CDR2 ANQGSEA. The trim removed 1 base at V and 8 bases at J, leaving 7 bases unmatched. The CDR3 length is 13 residues. CDR3 DNA sequence: TGCAGCGTTGAAGGCGACAGGGCGGGCGGCTACACCTTC. This gives the protein CSVEGDRAGGYTF.

This clonotype was counted only a few times. J is TRBJ2-5 and V is TRBV7-2, with TRBD2 identical over 8 bases. Germline lookup yields CDR1 SGHTA and CDR2 FQGNSA. V lost 5 bases, J lost 5 bases, and 13 bases stayed unmatched. This CDR3 contains 16 residues. Here the CDR3 reads CASSPSGLESGETQYF. The CDR3 nucleotides are TGTGCCAGCAGCCCCTCGGGACTAGAGTCGGGGGAGACCCAGTACTTC.

The chain combines TRBV19 with TRBJ2-4; D unclear. CDR3 length equals 15 residues. V dropped 9 bases and J dropped 4 bases, with 19 bases sitting between them. Germline CDR1 reads LNHDA; CDR2 reads SQIVND (reference sequence). The CDR3 coding sequence is TGTGCCAGCATAGGGCCCCCAGTGGGGAAAAACATTCAGTACTTC. This translates into CASIGPPVGKNIQYF. Drawing the rest from reference TRBV19 and TRBJ2-4, the complete variable domain is DGGITQSPKYLFRKEGQNVTLSCEQNLNHDAMYWYRQDPGQGLRLIYYSQIVNDFQKGDIAEGYSVSREKKESFPLTVTSAQKNPTAFYLCASIGPPVGKNIQYFGAGTRLSVL.

This clonotype has at least ten counts. This chain joins TRBV20-1 and TRBJ2-1, with 8 bases identical to TRBD2. The CDR3 has 17 residues. Germline CDR1 reads DFQATT; CDR2 reads SNEGSKA (reference sequence). Trimming took 0 bases from V and 9 from J; bases not matched to a gene: 16. The CDR3 loop reads CSARDRSSGLGFVEQFF. The DNA of the CDR3 is TGCAGTGCTAGAGACCGGTCGTCGGGACTAGGATTTGTTGAGCAGTTCTTC.

This clonotype was counted many times. The chain joins TRBV7-8 to TRBJ1-6; TRBD1 matches at 8 bases. Germline-derived CDR1 and CDR2 are SGHVS and FQNEAQ. The ends lost 0 bases at V and 10 bases at J; junction bases unmatched: 11. This CDR3 is 17 amino acids long. The CDR3 bases are TGTGCCAGCAGCTTAGCGTTAGACAGGGGAGGAGGATCACCCCTCCACTTT. It codes for CASSLALDRGGGSPLHF.

The chain employs TRBV15 and TRBJ1-2; D is unresolved. V was cut by 0 bases and J by 3 bases, with 8 bases left in between. Germline V gene data show CDR1 as LNHNV and CDR2 as YYDKDF (reference sequence). There are 14 residues in the CDR3. CDR3 region: CATSRDRSYYGYTF. The DNA of the CDR3 is TGTGCCACCAGCAGAGATCGGAGTTACTATGGCTACACCTTC.

The chain has TRBV20-1 and TRBJ1-6; 7 bases map to TRBD1. This CDR3 comprises 14 residues. Looked up from germline, CDR1 is DFQATT and CDR2 is SNEGSKA (reference sequence). The CDR3 here is CSADTDRKNSPLHF. The CDR3 DNA is TGCAGCGCCGATACGGACAGGAAAAATTCACCCCTCCACTTT.

A few counts support this clonotype. The CDR3 DNA reads TGCGCCAGCAGCCGGGGACCCCGAGGGACTGAAGCTTTCTTT. It codes for CASSRGPRGTEAFF. This chain joins TRBV5-1 and TRBJ1-1, with a tentative D call TRBD1 (5 bases). CDR1 is SGHRS, CDR2 YFSETQ, per germline. The CDR3 covers 14 residues. Trimming removed 4 bases at V and 5 bases at J, with 15 bases between.

The sample holds a few counts of this clonotype. The rearrangement joins TRBV29-1 to TRBJ1-1; 10 nucleotides agree with TRBD1. The ends lost 2 bases at V and 4 bases at J; junction bases unmatched: 1. Germline CDR1 SQVTM, CDR2 ANQGSEA. The length of the CDR3 is 13 residues. CDR3 DNA: TGCAGCGTTGAAAGGACAGGGGGCACTGAAGCTTTCTTT. Protein: CSVERTGGTEAFF.